This TCR beta chain was retrieved from a study of T-cell memory formation after mild COVID-19. The CDR3 has 14 amino acids. Germline CDR1 reads SEHNR; CDR2 reads FQNEAQ (reference sequence). Deletions cut 6 bases from V and 5 bases from J, with 13 bases between. TCRdb called the 5' RACE reads again in MiXCR, with one record for every CDR3 protein. The repertoire holds around 300,000 distinct CDR3 sequences, with 13% as singletons. The chain has TRBV7-9 and TRBJ2-2; no reliable D call. This receptor was obtained from a man between 18 and 35 years old who had mild COVID-19 (a few samples of this study predate the infection). Cell type and time point are not known. The sample comprised PBMCs or a T cell subset sorted from them (not recorded which). The CDR3 bases are TGTGCCAGCAGGGGGAACGTTTTGACCGGGGAGCTGTTTTTT. It translates to CASRGNVLTGELFF.